Presented here are 6 T cell receptor beta chains from one specimen sequenced in a study of T cells in Graves' hyperthyroidism and ophthalmopathy. It was RNA transcripts that yielded the amplified TCR beta CDR3 regions. HTBI primers were employed in a first-round RT-PCR of the TCR CDR3. TCRdb recomputed calls from the multiplex PCR reads with MiXCR, one row per CDR3 protein. In the table there are a few hundred thousand distinct CDR3 sequences, roughly 50% of which are singletons. Sequenced material: peripheral blood or thyroid tissue (not recorded which). All receptors come from a woman under 30 with Graves' hyperthyroidism.

The CDR3 sequence: CASSRKGTVFNTEAFF. In DNA, the CDR3 is TGTGCCAGCAGCCGAAAAGGGACAGTTTTTAACACTGAAGCTTTCTTT. This chain connects TRBV6-1 to TRBJ1-1, with TRBD1 matching over 7 bases. The CDR3 contains 16 residues. V dropped 6 bases and J dropped 2; count of bases not matched to a gene: 12. Per the germline V gene, CDR1 is MNHNS and CDR2 is SASEGT.

There are many counts of this clonotype. V and J are TRBV2 and TRBJ2-7, with 8 bases aligning to TRBD1. In germline, CDR1 is SNHLY, CDR2 FYNNEI. V lost 8 bases to trimming and J lost 4 bases; unmatched junction nucleotides: 10. This CDR3 is 14 amino acids long. The CDR3 protein is CASDRATGVYEQYF. Here the CDR3 DNA reads TGTGCCAGCGACCGGGCGACAGGGGTATACGAGCAGTACTTC.

This clonotype was detected only a few times. This may be a read error, as it is one base from a much larger clone. The V call is TRBV12-3 or TRBV12-4, the J call TRBJ1-2; possible D gene TRBD1, 6 bases. CDR3 length: 12 amino acids. The V end lost 5 bases, the J end lost 6 bases, and 10 bases lay between the germline ends. Here the CDR3 DNA reads TGTGCCAGCAGTGATGAGGGGGATGGCTACACCTTC. It translates to CASSDEGDGYTF.

The chain recombines TRBV12-3 or TRBV12-4 with TRBJ1-2; D is perhaps TRBD1 (5 bases). CDR3 length: 14 amino acids. Trimming removed 1 base from V and 7 bases from J, with 13 bases in between. The CDR3 loop is CASSLGQTPFGYTF. CDR3 nucleotide sequence: TGTGCCAGCAGTTTAGGACAGACCCCTTTTGGCTACACCTTC.

The chain uses TRBV2 and TRBJ1-1; D perhaps matches TRBD1 (5 bases). V was cut by 6 bases and J by 3 bases, with 11 bases left in between. The CDR3 sequence is 13 residues long. Germline values: CDR1 SNHLY, CDR2 FYNNEI. In DNA, the CDR3 is TGTGCCAGCAGGGACCCGGGGGACACTGAAGCTTTCTTT. Residues: CASRDPGDTEAFF.

Of note for this clonotype: One junction end disagrees with the germline gene, perhaps due to a read error. The CDR3 nucleotides are TGTGCCATCAGTGACAACGGACTAGCGGGACCCTCTGGGGCCAACGTCCTGACTTTC. Amino acids: CAISDNGLAGPSGANVLTF. This chain uses TRBV2 with TRBJ2-6; 12 bases line up with TRBD2. This CDR3 comprises 19 residues. CDR1 and CDR2 from the germline V gene are SNHLY and FYNNEI. Full variable domain (rest looked up from reference TRBV2 and TRBJ2-6): EPEVTQTPSHQVTQMGQEVILRCVPISNHLYFYWYRQILGQKVEFLVSFYNNEISEKSEIFDDQFSVERPDGSNFTLKIRSTKLEDSAMYFCAISDNGLAGPSGANVLTFGAGSRLTVL.